Each of the 12 T cell receptor beta chains below was sequenced from the same sample in a study of T cell responses to AZD1222 COVID-19 vaccine. Some clones are missing from TCRdb's copy, which holds only in-frame ones; the method was immunoSEQ multiplex PCR. The repertoire includes approximately 260,000 clones, approximately 93% of them detected once, and 0.5% to 0.7% sits in the top ten. Sample: peripheral blood, taken on day 0 of AZD1222 vaccination. Receptors originate from an adult in good health.

The chain has TRBV7-2 and TRBJ2-1; 7 nucleotides line up with TRBD1. Trimming took 5 bases from V and 7 from J; bases not matched to a gene: 17. Germline V gene lookup returns CDR1 SGHTA and CDR2 FQGNSA. The CDR3 totals 17 residues. For the CDR3, the DNA is TGTGCCAGCAGCACGCGACAGGGTTTTACGTTAGGGAATGAGCAGTTCTTC. It encodes CASSTRQGFTLGNEQFF.

The chain carries TRBV2 and TRBJ1-5; D ambiguous. Germline CDR1 SNHLY, CDR2 FYNNEI. This CDR3 region has 15 residues. Trimming took off 7 bases at V and 5 bases at J, with 18 bases between the two ends. Here the CDR3 reads CASTRRAGQDQPQHF. DNA of the CDR3: TGTGCCAGCACCAGGAGGGCAGGCCAGGATCAGCCCCAGCATTTT.

This chain links TRBV7-2 with TRBJ2-1, with 8 bases aligning to TRBD2. The germline V gene has CDR1 SGHTA and CDR2 FQGNSA. The CDR3 has 15 amino acids. V gave up 5 bases and J gave up 3 bases; unmatched junction bases: 6. The CDR3: CASSQLTSDYNEQFF. CDR3 DNA sequence: TGTGCCAGCAGCCAACTGACTAGCGACTACAATGAGCAGTTCTTC.

This sequence joins TRBV7-8 and TRBJ1-2; no clear D. Per the germline V gene, CDR1 is SGHVS and CDR2 is FQNEAQ. V was trimmed by 0 bases and J by 8 bases, leaving 13 bases between them. This CDR3 has 14 residues. This chain's CDR3 is CASSLAGWASGYTF. The CDR3 DNA follows: TGTGCCAGCAGCTTAGCGGGGTGGGCCTCGGGCTACACCTTC.

The chain employs TRBV5-1 and TRBJ1-3, with D possibly being TRBD1 (5 bases). The V end lost 2 bases, the J end lost 0 bases, and 9 bases lay between the germline ends. There are 15 residues in the CDR3. Germline V lookup: CDR1 SGHRS, CDR2 YFSETQ. The CDR3 here is CASSFGTASGNTIYF. Written as DNA, the CDR3 is TGCGCCAGCAGCTTCGGGACCGCCTCTGGAAACACCATATATTTT.

This clone was counted a single time. The J gene is TRBJ1-4, the V gene TRBV27; perhaps TRBD1 as D (6 bases). V was cut by 5 bases and J by 7 bases, with 14 bases left in between. This CDR3 contains 14 residues. In germline, CDR1 is MNHEY, CDR2 SMNVEV (reference sequence). This CDR3 reads CASSAVGGGEKLFF. In nucleotides, the CDR3 is TGTGCCAGCAGTGCCGTAGGGGGTGGTGAAAAACTGTTTTTT.

There are a few counts of this clone. The CDR3: CASSLGQDYAYGYTF. The DNA of the CDR3 is TGCGCCAGCAGCTTGGGACAGGACTACGCCTATGGCTACACCTTC. V usage is TRBV5-1 and J usage is TRBJ1-2; TRBD1 is a possible D gene (6 bases). CDR3 size: 15 residues. Deletions cut 0 bases from V and 4 bases from J, with 13 bases between. Per the germline V gene, CDR1 is SGHRS and CDR2 is YFSETQ.

This chain's CDR3 is CASSFQEDGTQYF. Here the CDR3 DNA reads TGCGCCAGCAGCTTCCAGGAGGACGGGACCCAGTACTTC. The chain combines TRBV5-1 with TRBJ2-5; D possibly corresponds to TRBD2 (5 bases). Per the germline V gene, CDR1 is SGHRS and CDR2 is YFSETQ. CDR3 length: 13 residues. Trimming took off 2 bases at V and 7 bases at J, with 12 bases between the two ends.

This chain joins TRBV11-3 and TRBJ1-6, with D uncertain. Germline V CDR1 and CDR2: SGHNT, YENEEA. V lost 5 bases to trimming and J lost 9 bases, with 14 bases between them. There are 14 residues in the CDR3. The CDR3 DNA reads as TGTGCCAGCAGCGAGGGAGGACGCCTTTCACCCCTCCACTTT. It encodes CASSEGGRLSPLHF. Based on the CDR3 plus reference TRBV11-3 and TRBJ1-6, the full variable domain is EAGVVQSPRYKIIEKKQPVAFWCNPISGHNTLYWYLQNLGQGPELLIRYENEEAVDDSQLPKDRFSAERLKGVDSTLKIQPAELGDSAVYLCASSEGGRLSPLHFGNGTRLTVT.

The chain carries TRBV19 and TRBJ1-2; D gene unclear. V gave up 4 bases and J gave up 4 bases, with 13 bases separating them. This CDR3 has 14 amino acids. From germline, CDR1 is LNHDA and CDR2 SQIVND (reference sequence). For the CDR3, the DNA is TGTGCCAGTAGTACTCGGACGGAAATCTATGGCTACACCTTC. This sequence encodes CASSTRTEIYGYTF.

V and J are TRBV6-1 and TRBJ1-2, with 7 bases identical to TRBD1. Germline V CDR1 and CDR2: MNHNS, SASEGT. This CDR3 comprises 13 residues. V shed 3 bases and J 9 bases; nucleotides not matched to a gene: 7. CDR3 sequence (DNA): TGTGCCAGCAGTGACAGGGGGTACAATAGCTACACCTTC. This codes for CASSDRGYNSYTF.

This rearrangement joins TRBV28 to TRBJ1-5, with D perhaps matching TRBD1 (6 bases). Germline-derived CDR1 and CDR2 are MDHEN and SYDVKM. The V gene lost 4 bases and the J gene lost 9 bases, with 16 bases spanning the gap. The CDR3 sequence is 14 residues long. CDR3: CASSSGGPVRPQHF. CDR3 bases: TGTGCCAGCAGTTCGGGGGGGCCGGTGCGGCCCCAGCATTTT.